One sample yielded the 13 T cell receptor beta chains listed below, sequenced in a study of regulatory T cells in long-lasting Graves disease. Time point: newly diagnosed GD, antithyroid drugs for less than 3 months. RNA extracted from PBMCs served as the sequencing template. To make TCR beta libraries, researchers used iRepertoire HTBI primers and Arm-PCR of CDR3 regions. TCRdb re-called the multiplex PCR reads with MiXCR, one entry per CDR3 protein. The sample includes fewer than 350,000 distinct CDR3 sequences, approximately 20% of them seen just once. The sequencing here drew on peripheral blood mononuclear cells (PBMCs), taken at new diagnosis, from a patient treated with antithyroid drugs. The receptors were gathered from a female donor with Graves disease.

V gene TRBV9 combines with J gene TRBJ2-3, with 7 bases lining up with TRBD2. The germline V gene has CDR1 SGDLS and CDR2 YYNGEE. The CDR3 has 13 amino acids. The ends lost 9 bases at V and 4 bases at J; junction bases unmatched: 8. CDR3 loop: CATKGDYPDTQYF. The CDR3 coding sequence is TGTGCCACCAAAGGGGACTACCCAGATACGCAGTATTTT.

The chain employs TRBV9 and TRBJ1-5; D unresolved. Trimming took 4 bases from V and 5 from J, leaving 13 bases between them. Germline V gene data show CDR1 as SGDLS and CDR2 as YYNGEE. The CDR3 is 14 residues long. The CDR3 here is CASSPGPLDQPQHF. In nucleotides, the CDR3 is TGTGCCAGCAGCCCCGGGCCTCTGGATCAGCCCCAGCATTTT.

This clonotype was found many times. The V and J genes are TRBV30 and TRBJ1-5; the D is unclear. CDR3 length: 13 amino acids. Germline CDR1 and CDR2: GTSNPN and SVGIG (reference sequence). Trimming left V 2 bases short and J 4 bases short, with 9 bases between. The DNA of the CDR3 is TGTGCCTGGAGTCCGGATGCAAATCAGCCCCAGCATTTT. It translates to CAWSPDANQPQHF.

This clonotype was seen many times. CDR3 nucleotides: TGTGCCAGCGACGGGTTCGGGTCGAACTATGGCTACACCTTC. Translated: CASDGFGSNYGYTF. This rearrangement joins TRBV28 to TRBJ1-2; no reliable D call. Germline lookup yields CDR1 MDHEN and CDR2 SYDVKM. The CDR3 spans 14 residues. Trimming took 8 bases from V and 2 from J, leaving 15 bases between them.

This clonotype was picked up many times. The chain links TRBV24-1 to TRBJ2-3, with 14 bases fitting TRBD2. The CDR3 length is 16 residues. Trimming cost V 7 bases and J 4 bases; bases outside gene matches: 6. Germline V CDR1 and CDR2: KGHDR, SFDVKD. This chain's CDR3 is CATRAGTSGSADTQYF. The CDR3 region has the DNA TGTGCCACCAGAGCCGGGACTAGCGGGAGTGCAGATACGCAGTATTTT.

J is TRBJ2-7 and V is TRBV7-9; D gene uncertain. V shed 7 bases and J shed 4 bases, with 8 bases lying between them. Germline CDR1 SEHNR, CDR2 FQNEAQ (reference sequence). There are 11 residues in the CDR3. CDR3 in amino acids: CASTSVYEQYF. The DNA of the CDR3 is TGTGCCAGCACCTCAGTTTACGAGCAGTACTTC.

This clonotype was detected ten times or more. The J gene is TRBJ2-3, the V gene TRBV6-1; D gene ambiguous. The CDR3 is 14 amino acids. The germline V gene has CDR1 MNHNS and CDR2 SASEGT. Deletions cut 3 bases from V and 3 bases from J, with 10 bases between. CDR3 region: CASSDLDKTDTQYF. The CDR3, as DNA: TGTGCCAGCAGTGATTTAGATAAGACAGATACGCAGTATTTT.

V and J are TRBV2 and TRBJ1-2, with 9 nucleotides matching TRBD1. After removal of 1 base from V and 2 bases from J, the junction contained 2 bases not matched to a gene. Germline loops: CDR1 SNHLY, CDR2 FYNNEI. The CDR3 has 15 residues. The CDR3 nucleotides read TGTGCCAGCAGTGAAGACAGGGGGCGCAACTATGGCTACACCTTC. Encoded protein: CASSEDRGRNYGYTF. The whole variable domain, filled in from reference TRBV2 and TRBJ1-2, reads EPEVTQTPSHQVTQMGQEVILRCVPISNHLYFYWYRQILGQKVEFLVSFYNNEISEKSEIFDDQFSVERPDGSNFTLKIRSTKLEDSAMYFCASSEDRGRNYGYTFGSGTRLTVV.

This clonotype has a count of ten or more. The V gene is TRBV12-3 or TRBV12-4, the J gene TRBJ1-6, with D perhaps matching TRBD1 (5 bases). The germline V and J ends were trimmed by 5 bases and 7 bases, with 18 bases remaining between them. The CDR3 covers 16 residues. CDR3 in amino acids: CASSLSPGRSNSPLHF. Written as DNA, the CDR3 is TGTGCCAGCAGTCTCTCCCCGGGACGGTCAAATTCACCCCTCCACTTT.

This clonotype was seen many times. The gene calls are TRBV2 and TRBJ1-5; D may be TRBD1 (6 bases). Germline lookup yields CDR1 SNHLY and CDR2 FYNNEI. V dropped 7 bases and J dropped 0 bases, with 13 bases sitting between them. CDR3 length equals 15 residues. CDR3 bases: TGTGCCAGCACCGCAGGGGAATATAGCAATCAGCCCCAGCATTTT. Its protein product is CASTAGEYSNQPQHF.

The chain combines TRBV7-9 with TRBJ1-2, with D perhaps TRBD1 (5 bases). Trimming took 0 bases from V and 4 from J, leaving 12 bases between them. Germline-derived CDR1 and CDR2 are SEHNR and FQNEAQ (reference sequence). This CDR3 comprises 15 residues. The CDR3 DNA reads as TGTGCCAGCAGCTTAGCCGGGACGAAAACCTATGGCTACACCTTC. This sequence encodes CASSLAGTKTYGYTF.

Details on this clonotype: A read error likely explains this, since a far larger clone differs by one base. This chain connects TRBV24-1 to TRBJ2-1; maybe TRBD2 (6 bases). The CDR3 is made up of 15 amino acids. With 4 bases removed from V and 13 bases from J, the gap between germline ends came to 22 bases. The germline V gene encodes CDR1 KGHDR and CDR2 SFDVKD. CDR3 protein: CATSEPGREQETQFF. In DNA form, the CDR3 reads TGTGCCACCAGTGAACCCGGACGGGAGCAAGAGACCCAGTTCTTC.

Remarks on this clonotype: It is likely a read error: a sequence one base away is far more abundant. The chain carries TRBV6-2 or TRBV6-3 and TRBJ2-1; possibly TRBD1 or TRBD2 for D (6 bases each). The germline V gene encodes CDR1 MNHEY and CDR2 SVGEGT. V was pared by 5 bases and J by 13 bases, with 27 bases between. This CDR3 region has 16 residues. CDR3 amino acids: CASSEGGGGPQETQFF. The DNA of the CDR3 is TGTGCCAGCAGTGAAGGGGGAGGCGGTCCGCAAGAGACCCAGTTCTTC.